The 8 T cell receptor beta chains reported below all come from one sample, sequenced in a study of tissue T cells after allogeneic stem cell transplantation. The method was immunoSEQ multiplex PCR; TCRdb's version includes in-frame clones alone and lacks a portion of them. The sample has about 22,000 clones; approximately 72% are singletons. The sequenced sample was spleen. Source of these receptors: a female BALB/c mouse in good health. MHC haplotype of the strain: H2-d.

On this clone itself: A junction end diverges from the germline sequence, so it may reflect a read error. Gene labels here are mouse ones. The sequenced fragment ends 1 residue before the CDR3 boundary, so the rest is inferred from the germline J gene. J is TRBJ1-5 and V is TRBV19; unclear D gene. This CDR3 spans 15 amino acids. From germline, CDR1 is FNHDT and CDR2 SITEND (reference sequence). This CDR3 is CASSIDTYNNQAPLF. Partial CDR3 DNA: TGTGCCAGCAGCATAGACACATATAACAACCAGGCTCCGCTT.

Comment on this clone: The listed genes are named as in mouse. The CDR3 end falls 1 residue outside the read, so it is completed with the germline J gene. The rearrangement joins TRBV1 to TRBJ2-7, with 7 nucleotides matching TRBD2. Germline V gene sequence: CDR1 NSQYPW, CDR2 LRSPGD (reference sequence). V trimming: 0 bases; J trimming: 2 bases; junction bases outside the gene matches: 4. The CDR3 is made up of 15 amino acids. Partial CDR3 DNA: TGCACCTGCAGTGCAGATAGGACTGGAACCTATGAACAGTAC. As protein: CTCSADRTGTYEQY. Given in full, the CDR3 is CTCSADRTGTYEQYF.

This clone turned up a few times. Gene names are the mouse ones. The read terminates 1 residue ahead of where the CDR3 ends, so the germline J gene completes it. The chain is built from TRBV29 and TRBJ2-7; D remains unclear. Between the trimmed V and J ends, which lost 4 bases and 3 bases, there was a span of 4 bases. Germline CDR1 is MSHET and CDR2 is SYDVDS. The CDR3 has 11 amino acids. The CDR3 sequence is CASSSDYEQYF. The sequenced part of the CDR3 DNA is TGTGCTAGCAGTTCGGACTATGAACAGTAC.

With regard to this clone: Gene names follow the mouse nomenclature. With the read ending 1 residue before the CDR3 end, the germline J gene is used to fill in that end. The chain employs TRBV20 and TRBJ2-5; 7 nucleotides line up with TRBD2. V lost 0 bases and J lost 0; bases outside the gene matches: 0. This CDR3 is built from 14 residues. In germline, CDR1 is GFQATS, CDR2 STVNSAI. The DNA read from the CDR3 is TGTGGTGCTAGGGAACTGGGGAACCAAGACACCCAGTAC. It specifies CGARELGNQDTQY. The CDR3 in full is CGARELGNQDTQYF. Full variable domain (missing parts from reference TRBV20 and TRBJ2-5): GALVYQYPRRTICKSGTSMRMECQAVGFQATSVAWYRQSPQKTFELIALSTVNSAIKYEQNFTQEKFPISHPNLSFSSMTVLNAYLEDRGLYLCGARELGNQDTQYFGPGTRLLVL.

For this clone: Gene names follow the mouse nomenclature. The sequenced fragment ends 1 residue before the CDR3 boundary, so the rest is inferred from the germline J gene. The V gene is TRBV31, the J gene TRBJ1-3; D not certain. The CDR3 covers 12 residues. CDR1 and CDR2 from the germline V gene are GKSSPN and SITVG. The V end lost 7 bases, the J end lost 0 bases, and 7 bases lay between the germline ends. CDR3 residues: CALTHSGNTLYF. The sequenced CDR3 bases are TGTGCCTTGACCCATTCTGGAAATACGCTCTAT.

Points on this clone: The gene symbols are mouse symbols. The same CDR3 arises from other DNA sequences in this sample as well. CDR3 region: CASSQDEQYF. The CDR3 DNA, read in part, is TGTGCCAGCAGCCAAGATGAACAGTAC. The chain uses TRBV5 and TRBJ2-7; D not resolved. The read finishes 1 residue shy of the CDR3 end, and the germline J gene is used to complete it. Trimming stripped 0 bases from V and 6 bases from J, with 0 bases between. Germline CDR1 reads LGHNA; CDR2 reads YNLKQL (reference sequence). There are 10 residues in the CDR3.

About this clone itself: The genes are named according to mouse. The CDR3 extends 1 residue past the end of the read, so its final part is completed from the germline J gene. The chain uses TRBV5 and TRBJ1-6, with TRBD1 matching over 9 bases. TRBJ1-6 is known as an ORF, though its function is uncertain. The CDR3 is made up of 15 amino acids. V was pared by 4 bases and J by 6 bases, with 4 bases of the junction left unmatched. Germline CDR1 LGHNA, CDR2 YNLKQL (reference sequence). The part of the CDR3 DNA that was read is TGTGCCAGCAGCCCTCACAGGGGGCTTAATTCGCCCCTCTAC. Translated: CASSPHRGLNSPLY. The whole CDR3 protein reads CASSPHRGLNSPLYF.

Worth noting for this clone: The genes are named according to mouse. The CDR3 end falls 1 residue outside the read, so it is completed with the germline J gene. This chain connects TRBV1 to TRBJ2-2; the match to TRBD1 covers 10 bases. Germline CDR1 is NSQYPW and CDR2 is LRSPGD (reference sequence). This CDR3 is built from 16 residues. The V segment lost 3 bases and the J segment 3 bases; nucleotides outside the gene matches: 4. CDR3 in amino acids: CTCSAGGQGYTGQLYF. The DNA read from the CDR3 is TGCACCTGCAGTGCGGGGGGACAGGGGTACACCGGGCAGCTCTAC.